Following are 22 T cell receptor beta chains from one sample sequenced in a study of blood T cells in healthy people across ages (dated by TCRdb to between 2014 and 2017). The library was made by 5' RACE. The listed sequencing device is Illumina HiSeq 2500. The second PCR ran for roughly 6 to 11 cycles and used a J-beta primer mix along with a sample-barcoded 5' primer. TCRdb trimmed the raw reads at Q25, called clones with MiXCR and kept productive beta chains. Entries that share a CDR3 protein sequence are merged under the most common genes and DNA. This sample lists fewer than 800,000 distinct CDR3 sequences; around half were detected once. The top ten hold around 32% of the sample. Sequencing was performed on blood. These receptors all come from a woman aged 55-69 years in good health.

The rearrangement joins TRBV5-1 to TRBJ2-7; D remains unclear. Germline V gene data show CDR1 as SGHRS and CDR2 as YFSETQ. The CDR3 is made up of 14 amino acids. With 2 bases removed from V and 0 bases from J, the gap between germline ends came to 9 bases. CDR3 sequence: CASSFGPYSYEQYF. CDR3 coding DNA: TGCGCCAGCAGCTTTGGGCCCTACTCCTACGAGCAGTACTTC.

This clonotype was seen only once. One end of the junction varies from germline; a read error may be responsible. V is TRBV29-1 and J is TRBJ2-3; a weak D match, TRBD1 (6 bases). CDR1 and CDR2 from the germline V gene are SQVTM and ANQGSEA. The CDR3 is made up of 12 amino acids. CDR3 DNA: TGCAGCGGGGGGCGTGACACAGGTACGCAGTATTTT. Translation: CSGGRDTGTQYF.

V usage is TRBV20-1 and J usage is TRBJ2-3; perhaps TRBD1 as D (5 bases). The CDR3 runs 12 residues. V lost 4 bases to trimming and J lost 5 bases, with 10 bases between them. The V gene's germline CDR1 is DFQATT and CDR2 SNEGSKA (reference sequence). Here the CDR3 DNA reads TGCAGTGCTAAGGGGTCGGGAGATACGCAGTATTTT. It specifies CSAKGSGDTQYF.

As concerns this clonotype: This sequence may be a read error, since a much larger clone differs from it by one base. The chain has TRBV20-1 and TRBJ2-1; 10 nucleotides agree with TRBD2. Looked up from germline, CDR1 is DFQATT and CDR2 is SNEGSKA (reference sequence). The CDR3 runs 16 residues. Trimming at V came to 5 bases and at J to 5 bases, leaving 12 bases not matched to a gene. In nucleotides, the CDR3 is TGCAGTGCTCGCGATACTACTAGCGGGAAAAACAATGAGCAGTTCTTC. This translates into CSARDTTSGKNNEQFF.

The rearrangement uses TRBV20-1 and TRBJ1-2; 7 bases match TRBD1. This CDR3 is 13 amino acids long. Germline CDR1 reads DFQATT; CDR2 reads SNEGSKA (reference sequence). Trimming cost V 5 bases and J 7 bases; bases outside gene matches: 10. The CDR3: CSAHTGTEFGYTF. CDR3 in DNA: TGCAGTGCTCACACCGGGACAGAGTTTGGCTACACCTTC.

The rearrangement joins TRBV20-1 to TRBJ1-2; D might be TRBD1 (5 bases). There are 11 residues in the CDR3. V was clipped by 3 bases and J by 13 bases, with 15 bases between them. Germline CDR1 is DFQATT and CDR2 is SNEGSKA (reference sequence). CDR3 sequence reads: CSASSRGQSTF. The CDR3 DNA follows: TGCAGTGCTAGCAGCCGGGGCCAAAGCACCTTC.

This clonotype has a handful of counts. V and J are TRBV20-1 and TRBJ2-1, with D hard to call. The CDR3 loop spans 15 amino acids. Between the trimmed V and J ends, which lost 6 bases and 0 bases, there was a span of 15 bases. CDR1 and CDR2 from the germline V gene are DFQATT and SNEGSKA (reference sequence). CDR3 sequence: CSAWDSRSSYNEQFF. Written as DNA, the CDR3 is TGCAGTGCCTGGGATTCTCGGAGCTCCTACAATGAGCAGTTCTTC.

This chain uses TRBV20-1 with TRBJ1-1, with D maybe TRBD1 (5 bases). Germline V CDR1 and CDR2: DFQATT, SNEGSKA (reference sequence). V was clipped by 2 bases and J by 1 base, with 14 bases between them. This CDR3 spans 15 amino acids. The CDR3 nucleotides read TGCAGTGCTAGACGGTCCGGGACCCAGAACACTGAAGCTTTCTTT. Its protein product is CSARRSGTQNTEAFF.

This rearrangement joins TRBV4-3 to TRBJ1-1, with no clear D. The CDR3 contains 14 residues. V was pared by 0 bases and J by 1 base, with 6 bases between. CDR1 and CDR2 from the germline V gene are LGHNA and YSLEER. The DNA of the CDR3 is TGCGCCAGCAGCCAAGATATACAGAACACTGAAGCTTTCTTT. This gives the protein CASSQDIQNTEAFF.

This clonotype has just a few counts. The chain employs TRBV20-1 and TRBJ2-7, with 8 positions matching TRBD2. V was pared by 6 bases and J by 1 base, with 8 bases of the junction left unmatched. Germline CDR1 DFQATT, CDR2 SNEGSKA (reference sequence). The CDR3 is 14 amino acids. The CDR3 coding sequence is TGCAGTGCCATCCGGGAGGGCCGATCCTACGAGCAGTACTTC. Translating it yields CSAIREGRSYEQYF.

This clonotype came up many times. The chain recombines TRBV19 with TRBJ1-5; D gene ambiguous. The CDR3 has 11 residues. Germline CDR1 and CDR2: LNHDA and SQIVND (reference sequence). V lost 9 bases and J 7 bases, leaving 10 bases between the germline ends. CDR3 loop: CASGSYQPQHF. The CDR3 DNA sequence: TGTGCCAGCGGGTCTTACCAGCCCCAGCATTTT.

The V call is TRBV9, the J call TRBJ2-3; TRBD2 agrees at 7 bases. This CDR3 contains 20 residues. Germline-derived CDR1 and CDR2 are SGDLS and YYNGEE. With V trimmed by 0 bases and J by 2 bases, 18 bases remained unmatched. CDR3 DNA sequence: TGTGCCAGCAGCGTAGAGGCCTTAGAGTACCCTAGCGGAAACACAGATACGCAGTATTTT. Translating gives CASSVEALEYPSGNTDTQYF.

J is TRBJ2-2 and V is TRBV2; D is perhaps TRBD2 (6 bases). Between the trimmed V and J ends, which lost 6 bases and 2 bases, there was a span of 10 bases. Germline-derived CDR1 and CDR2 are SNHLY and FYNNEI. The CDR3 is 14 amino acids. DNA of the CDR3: TGTGCCAGCAGGGGACTCCCCAACACCGGGGAGCTGTTTTTT. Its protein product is CASRGLPNTGELFF.

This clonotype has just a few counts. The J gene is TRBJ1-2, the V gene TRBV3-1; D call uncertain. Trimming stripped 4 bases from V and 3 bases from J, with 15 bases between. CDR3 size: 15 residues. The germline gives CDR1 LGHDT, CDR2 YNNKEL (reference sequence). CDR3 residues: CASSLTTGEYYGYTF. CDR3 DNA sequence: TGTGCCAGCAGCCTAACAACCGGGGAATACTATGGCTACACCTTC.

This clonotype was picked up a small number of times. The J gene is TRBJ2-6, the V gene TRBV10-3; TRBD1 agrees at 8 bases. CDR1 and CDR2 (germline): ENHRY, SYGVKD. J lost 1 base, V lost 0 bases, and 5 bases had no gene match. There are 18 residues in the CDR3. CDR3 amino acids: CAISESDRGGSGANVLTF. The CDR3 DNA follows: TGTGCCATCAGTGAGTCTGACAGGGGCGGGTCTGGGGCCAACGTCCTGACTTTC.

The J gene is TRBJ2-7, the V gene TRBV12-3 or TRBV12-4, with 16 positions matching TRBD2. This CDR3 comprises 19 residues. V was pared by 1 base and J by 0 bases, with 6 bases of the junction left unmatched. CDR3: CASSLGRGTSGRVSYEQYF. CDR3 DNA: TGTGCCAGCAGTTTAGGGAGGGGGACTAGCGGGAGGGTCTCCTACGAGCAGTACTTC.

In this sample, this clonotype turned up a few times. The CDR3 DNA follows: TGTGCCAGCAGCTTCCCCCCGGGACAGGGGTCCGATACGCAGTATTTT. Protein sequence: CASSFPPGQGSDTQYF. The chain carries TRBV7-2 and TRBJ2-3, with 10 bases that match TRBD1. The J segment lost 6 bases and the V segment lost 3 bases, leaving 9 bases of the junction unmatched. CDR3 length equals 16 residues. Germline V lookup: CDR1 SGHTA, CDR2 FQGNSA.

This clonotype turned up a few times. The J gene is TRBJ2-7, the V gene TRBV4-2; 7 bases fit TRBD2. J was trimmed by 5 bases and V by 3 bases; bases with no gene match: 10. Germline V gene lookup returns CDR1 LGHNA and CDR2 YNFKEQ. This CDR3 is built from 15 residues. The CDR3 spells CASSQWERDHHEQYF. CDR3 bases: TGTGCCAGCAGCCAGTGGGAGCGGGATCACCACGAGCAGTACTTC.

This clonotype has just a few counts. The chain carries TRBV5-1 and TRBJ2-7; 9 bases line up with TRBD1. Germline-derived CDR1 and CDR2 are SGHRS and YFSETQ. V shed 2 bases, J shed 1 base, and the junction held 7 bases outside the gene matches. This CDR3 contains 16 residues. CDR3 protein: CASSLDGQGRSYEQYF. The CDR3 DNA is TGCGCCAGCAGCTTAGACGGACAGGGGCGATCCTACGAGCAGTACTTC. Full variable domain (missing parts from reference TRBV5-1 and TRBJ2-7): KAGVTQTPRYLIKTRGQQVTLSCSPISGHRSVSWYQQTPGQGLQFLFEYFSETQRNKGNFPGRFSGRQFSNSRSEMNVSTLELGDSALYLCASSLDGQGRSYEQYFGPGTRLTVT.

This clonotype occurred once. CDR3 DNA: TGTGCCAGCATGCGGGGGGGCGCTTCTTACAATGAGCAGTTCTTC. Translated, it gives CASMRGGASYNEQFF. This chain uses TRBV6-2 or TRBV6-3 with TRBJ2-1; TRBD2 matches at 9 bases. This CDR3 region has 15 residues. In germline, CDR1 is MNHEY, CDR2 SVGEGT. V gave up 7 bases and J gave up 4 bases; unmatched junction bases: 8.

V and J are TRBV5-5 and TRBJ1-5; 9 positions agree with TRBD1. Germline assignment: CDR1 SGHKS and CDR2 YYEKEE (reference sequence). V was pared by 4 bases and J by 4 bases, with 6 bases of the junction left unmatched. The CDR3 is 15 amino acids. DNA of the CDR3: TGTGCCAGCAGCCGGGACAGGGCCCCTAATCAGCCCCAGCATTTT. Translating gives CASSRDRAPNQPQHF.

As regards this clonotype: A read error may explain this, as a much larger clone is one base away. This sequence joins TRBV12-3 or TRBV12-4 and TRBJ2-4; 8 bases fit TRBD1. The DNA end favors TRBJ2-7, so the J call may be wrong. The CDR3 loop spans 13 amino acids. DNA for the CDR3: TGTGCCAGCAGGCCGACAGGGGCCTACGAGCAGTACTTC. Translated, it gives CASRPTGAYEQYF.